This record covers a single T cell receptor beta chain. The antigen is not known. The same CDR3 is also encoded by other DNA sequences in this sample. The data were obtained in a study of shared clonotypes between healthy human individuals. Libraries were prepared by immunoSEQ multiplex PCR; TCRdb keeps only in-frame clonotypes and omits some of them. The sample has roughly 2 million clones, approximately 94% seen once. The naive CD8 population came from CD45RO-negative cells selected for CCR7, without terminally differentiated effector memory CD45RA+ cells. CDR1 is SEHNR and CDR2 is FQNEAQ in the germline V gene (reference sequence). This CDR3 is 18 amino acids long. Germline trimming cut 1 base from V and 0 bases from J; bases unmatched to any gene: 7. General study results and limits: The naive CD4 repertoires of a few donors were compared, and approximately 5.3% of clonotypes were shared. Represented diversity, genetic and exposure-history alike, was limited by few donors.

The chain combines TRBV7-9 with TRBJ2-3, with TRBD2 matching over 10 bases. The TCR comes from a young man in good health. The sequenced sample consisted of naive CD8+ T cells sorted from blood. CDR3 DNA sequence: TGTGCCAGCAGCTTAGGAAGTAGCGGGGGGCCGAGCACAGATACGCAGTATTTT. Protein sequence: CASSLGSSGGPSTDTQYF.